This entry lists 11 T cell receptor beta chains sequenced from one sample in a study of shared clonotypes between healthy human individuals. Clones were sequenced by immunoSEQ multiplex PCR, and TCRdb holds only the in-frame ones, with some missing. In the table there are just over 2,000,000 clones, approximately 94% of which are singletons. Naive CD8 cells, CD45RO-negative and positively selected for CCR7, excluded terminally differentiated effector memory CD45RA+ cells. The sample consisted of naive CD8+ T cells sorted from blood. These receptors came from a man aged 18 to 29 in good health.

This chain joins TRBV7-9 and TRBJ1-1; 7 nucleotides line up with TRBD1. V shed 5 bases and J 0 bases; nucleotides not matched to a gene: 6. CDR1 is SEHNR and CDR2 is FQNEAQ in the germline V gene (reference sequence). CDR3 length equals 15 residues. The CDR3 loop reads CASSSKTGMNTEAFF. DNA for the CDR3: TGTGCCAGCAGCAGTAAGACAGGGATGAACACTGAAGCTTTCTTT.

This chain joins TRBV29-1 and TRBJ2-7, with D possibly TRBD2 on 6 matching bases. The CDR3 is made up of 12 amino acids. Germline CDR1 and CDR2: SQVTM and ANQGSEA. Between the trimmed V and J ends, which lost 2 bases and 12 bases, there was a span of 17 bases. The CDR3 DNA reads as TGCAGCGTTGAAAGGGGACTGGGACTTCTGTACTTC. Translation gives CSVERGLGLLYF.

J is TRBJ2-5 and V is TRBV13, with 9 bases fitting TRBD1. After removal of 6 bases from V and 4 bases from J, the junction contained 3 bases not matched to a gene. CDR3 length equals 13 residues. The germline V gene encodes CDR1 PRHDT and CDR2 FYEKMQ (reference sequence). The CDR3 bases are TGTGCCAGCAGTAAACAGGGGGCAGAGACCCAGTACTTC. Translated, it gives CASSKQGAETQYF. The full variable domain, with the rest looked up from reference TRBV13 and TRBJ2-5, is AAGVIQSPRHLIKEKRETATLKCYPIPRHDTVYWYQQGPGQDPQFLISFYEKMQSDKGSIPDRFSAQQFSDYHSELNMSSLELGDSALYFCASSKQGAETQYFGPGTRLLVL.

The CDR3 DNA is TGTGCCATCAGTGACAGACAGAGCTCCTATAATTCACCCCTCCACTTT. It specifies CAISDRQSSYNSPLHF. This chain uses TRBV10-3 with TRBJ1-6, with D possibly TRBD1 on 5 matching bases. In germline, CDR1 is ENHRY, CDR2 SYGVKD. V was clipped by 3 bases and J by 0 bases, with 9 bases between them. This CDR3 spans 16 amino acids.

The CDR3 sequence: CASSREDGEQYF. For the CDR3, the DNA is TGTGCCAGCAGCCGGGAGGATGGAGAGCAGTACTTC. The chain recombines TRBV28 with TRBJ2-7; TRBD2 matches at 7 bases. Germline values: CDR1 MDHEN, CDR2 SYDVKM. V lost 6 bases and J lost 7; bases outside the gene matches: 6. This CDR3 contains 12 residues.

V is TRBV30 and J is TRBJ1-1; D not resolved. Germline loops: CDR1 GTSNPN, CDR2 SVGIG (reference sequence). The CDR3 spans 11 residues. The V and J ends lost 2 bases and 3 bases respectively, with 4 bases between them. CDR3 amino acids: CAWSTYTEAFF. The CDR3 region has the DNA TGTGCCTGGAGTACTTACACTGAAGCTTTCTTT.

This rearrangement joins TRBV27 to TRBJ2-2; D is possibly TRBD1 or TRBD2 (5 bases each). This CDR3 region has 16 residues. Trimming pared 7 bases from V and 0 bases from J, leaving 15 bases between. Germline-derived CDR1 and CDR2 are MNHEY and SMNVEV (reference sequence). The CDR3: CASNPWGTTNTGELFF. The CDR3 DNA sequence: TGTGCCAGCAATCCTTGGGGGACCACGAACACCGGGGAGCTGTTTTTT.

The V gene is TRBV4-1, the J gene TRBJ2-7, with 8 positions matching TRBD1. From germline, CDR1 is MGHRA and CDR2 YSYEKL. The CDR3 length is 15 residues. V lost 3 bases and J lost 1; bases outside the gene matches: 5. The CDR3 bases are TGCGCCAGCAGCCACGGCAGGGGGCTTTCCTACGAGCAGTACTTC. It is translated as CASSHGRGLSYEQYF.

The chain recombines TRBV27 with TRBJ1-6, with 7 bases lining up with TRBD1. Germline CDR1 reads MNHEY; CDR2 reads SMNVEV (reference sequence). The CDR3 length is 16 residues. V dropped 2 bases and J dropped 10; count of bases not matched to a gene: 11. CDR3 in DNA: TGTGCCAGCAGTTTAATTCCCGTGCAGGGGGGATCACCCCTCCACTTT. It translates to CASSLIPVQGGSPLHF.

This chain connects TRBV13 to TRBJ2-2, with TRBD2 matching 12 bases. This CDR3 region has 17 residues. Germline V gene data show CDR1 as PRHDT and CDR2 as FYEKMQ (reference sequence). Trimming at V came to 4 bases and at J to 5 bases, leaving 8 bases not matched to a gene. The CDR3 is CASSSTGLAGTTGELFF. The CDR3, as DNA: TGTGCCAGCAGCTCCACCGGACTAGCGGGAACGACCGGGGAGCTGTTTTTT. Variable domain in full (rest from reference TRBV13 and TRBJ2-2): AAGVIQSPRHLIKEKRETATLKCYPIPRHDTVYWYQQGPGQDPQFLISFYEKMQSDKGSIPDRFSAQQFSDYHSELNMSSLELGDSALYFCASSSTGLAGTTGELFFGEGSRLTVL.

J is TRBJ2-7 and V is TRBV27; D could derive from TRBD1 or TRBD2 (5 bases each). This CDR3 is 14 amino acids long. V dropped 1 base and J dropped 5 bases, with 12 bases sitting between them. Germline loops: CDR1 MNHEY, CDR2 SMNVEV (reference sequence). CDR3 DNA sequence: TGTGCCAGCAGTTTATTGGGTCGAGGGGACGAGCAGTACTTC. Translated, it gives CASSLLGRGDEQYF.